Detailed here is one T cell receptor beta chain. This entry belongs to a study of blood T cell repertoires in COVID-19. Background on the study: Samples taken during acute and convalescent COVID-19 were collected in the United States, Italy and Spain.

Ages ranged from about 18 to 89 years, with residence in approximately 25 US areas. In Cohort 3, a recovered donor had either two negative PCRs, clearance, or symptom resolution. Produced via immunoSEQ multiplex PCR; TCRdb's table is partial and in-frame only. The top ten hold 3.5% to 4.5% of the sample, which has about 300,000 clones, 70% to 90% seen once. CDR3 length: 11 residues. Trimming cost V 7 bases and J 8 bases, with 11 bases left between them. CDR1 is MDHEN and CDR2 is SYDVKM in the germline V gene. The TCR was taken from a man younger than 40 who had recovered from COVID-19. The rearrangement uses TRBV28 and TRBJ1-2; TRBD1 might be the D (5 bases). Sequencing was carried out using PBMCs or T cells enriched from blood (not recorded which). The chain's CDR3 is CASTRGLGYTF. The CDR3 DNA reads TGTGCCAGCACTCGGGGGTTAGGCTACACCTTC.